This T cell receptor (beta chain) was captured by sequencing in a study of blood T cell repertoires in COVID-19. Study-level background: Whether acute or convalescent, the COVID-19 samples came from the United States, Italy and Spain.

The table came from immunoSEQ multiplex PCR; TCRdb's copy has only in-frame clones and leaves some out. The profile shows a few hundred thousand clones, roughly four fifths of them singletons. V lost 5 bases, J lost 0 bases, and 8 bases lay in between. Germline V gives CDR1 LNHDA, CDR2 SQIVND (reference sequence). This CDR3 comprises 14 residues. The chain joins TRBV19 to TRBJ1-3, with D uncertain. The sequencing sample was made of peripheral blood. This receptor was obtained from a person between 65 and 79 years old with COVID-19, enrolled during active disease. CDR3 sequence reads: CASSAANSGNTIYF. The DNA of the CDR3 is TGTGCCAGTAGTGCGGCCAACTCTGGAAACACCATATATTTT.